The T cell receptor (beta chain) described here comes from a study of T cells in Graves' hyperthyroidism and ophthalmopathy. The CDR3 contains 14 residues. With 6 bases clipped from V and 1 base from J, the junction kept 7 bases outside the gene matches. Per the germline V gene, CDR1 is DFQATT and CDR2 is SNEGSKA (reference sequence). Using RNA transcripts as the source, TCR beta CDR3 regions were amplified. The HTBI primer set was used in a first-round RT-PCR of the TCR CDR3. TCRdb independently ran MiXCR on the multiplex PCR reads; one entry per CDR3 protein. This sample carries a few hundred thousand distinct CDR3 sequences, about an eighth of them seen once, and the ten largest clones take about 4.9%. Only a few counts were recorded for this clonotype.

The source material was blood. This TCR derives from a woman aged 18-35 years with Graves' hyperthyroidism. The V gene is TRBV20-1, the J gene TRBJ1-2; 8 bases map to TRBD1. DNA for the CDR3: TGCAGTGCCGTGACAGGGGACTTTAACTATGGCTACACCTTC. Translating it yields CSAVTGDFNYGYTF.